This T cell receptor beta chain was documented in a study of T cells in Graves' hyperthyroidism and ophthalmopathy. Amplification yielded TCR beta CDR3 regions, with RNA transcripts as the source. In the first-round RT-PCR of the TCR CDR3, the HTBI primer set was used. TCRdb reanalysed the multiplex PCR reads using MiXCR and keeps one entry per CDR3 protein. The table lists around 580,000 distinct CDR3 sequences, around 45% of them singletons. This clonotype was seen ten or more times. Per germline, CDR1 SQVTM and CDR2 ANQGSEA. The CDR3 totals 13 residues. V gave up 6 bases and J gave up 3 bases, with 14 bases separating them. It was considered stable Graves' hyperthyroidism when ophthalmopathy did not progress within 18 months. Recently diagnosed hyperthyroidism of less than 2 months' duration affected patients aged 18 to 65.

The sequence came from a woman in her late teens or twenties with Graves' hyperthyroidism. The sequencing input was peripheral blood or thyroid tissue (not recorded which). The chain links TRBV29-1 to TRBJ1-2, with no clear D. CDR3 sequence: CSVLTERDYGYTF. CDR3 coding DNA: TGCAGCGTCCTCACCGAGAGGGACTATGGCTACACCTTC.